Listed here are 22 T cell receptor beta chains from one sample, sequenced in a study of cytomegalovirus exposure and HLA in healthy donors. 13 Jbeta primers and 60 Vbeta primers were used for the PCR. Data came from immunoSEQ multiplex PCR; TCRdb stores just in-frame clones and leaves some out. The table lists some 130,000 clones, 79% of them singletons. The sample consisted of PBMCs. The receptors were gathered from a man younger than 35 in good health and CMV-seronegative.

The chain is built from TRBV6-5 and TRBJ1-3, with D possibly TRBD1 on 5 matching bases. Trimming took off 0 bases at V and 4 bases at J, with 13 bases between the two ends. The germline V gene encodes CDR1 MNHEY and CDR2 SVGAGI. The CDR3 is 16 amino acids. The CDR3 region is CASSYSGGTGGNTIYF. CDR3 bases: TGTGCCAGCAGTTACTCGGGGGGGACGGGCGGAAACACCATATATTTT.

A single count supports this clone. The DNA of the CDR3 is TGTGCCAGCAGTTACTCGCCGGGACAGTTCTACACTGAAGCTTTCTTT. This gives the protein CASSYSPGQFYTEAFF. V and J are TRBV6-5 and TRBJ1-1, with TRBD1 matching over 7 bases. The CDR3 consists of 16 residues. J was trimmed by 3 bases and V by 0 bases; bases with no gene match: 7. Germline V gene data show CDR1 as MNHEY and CDR2 as SVGAGI.

This chain links TRBV7-9 with TRBJ1-5, with unresolved D. The CDR3 runs 13 residues. The germline V and J ends were trimmed by 0 bases and 6 bases, with 6 bases remaining between them. Germline V gene lookup returns CDR1 SEHNR and CDR2 FQNEAQ (reference sequence). The CDR3 reads CASSLAEGQPQHF. CDR3 coding DNA: TGTGCCAGCAGCTTAGCGGAGGGTCAGCCCCAGCATTTT.

In this sample, this clone turned up once. V is TRBV29-1 and J is TRBJ2-1; the D gene is possibly TRBD2 (6 bases). Germline V gene sequence: CDR1 SQVTM, CDR2 ANQGSEA. This CDR3 has 15 residues. The germline V and J ends were trimmed by 3 bases and 0 bases, with 12 bases remaining between them. CDR3 bases: TGCAGCGTTGAGGTAGCGGATAGCTCCTACAATGAGCAGTTCTTC. It yields the protein CSVEVADSSYNEQFF.

The chain joins TRBV2 to TRBJ1-1, with unresolved D. The CDR3 is made up of 13 amino acids. Germline V CDR1 and CDR2: SNHLY, FYNNEI. The V end lost 4 bases, the J end lost 1 base, and 7 bases lay between the germline ends. The CDR3 bases are TGTGCCAGCAGTGTCGGGGAGAACACTGAAGCTTTCTTT. Translation gives CASSVGENTEAFF.

V is TRBV5-8 and J is TRBJ1-1; 9 bases match TRBD1. Looked up from germline, CDR1 is SGHTS and CDR2 is YDEGEE. After removal of 6 bases from V and 1 base from J, the junction contained 7 bases not matched to a gene. The CDR3 is made up of 15 amino acids. CDR3 coding DNA: TGTGCCAGCATCCCGGGGACAGGGAGGAACACTGAAGCTTTCTTT. This encodes CASIPGTGRNTEAFF.

The CDR3 spells CASSPTTGTFQETQYF. In DNA form, the CDR3 reads TGTGCCAGCAGCCCTACTACCGGGACTTTCCAAGAGACCCAGTACTTC. V gene TRBV7-6 combines with J gene TRBJ2-5, with D perhaps TRBD2 (6 bases). Between the trimmed V and J ends, which lost 5 bases and 1 base, there was a span of 17 bases. CDR3 size: 16 residues. CDR1 and CDR2 (germline): SGHVS, FNYEAQ. Filled out from reference TRBV7-6 and TRBJ2-5, the complete variable domain reads GAGVSQSPRYKVTKRGQDVALRCDPISGHVSLYWYRQALGQGPEFLTYFNYEAQQDKSGLPNDRFSAERPEGSISTLTIQRTEQRDSAMYRCASSPTTGTFQETQYFGPGTRLLVL.

The gene calls are TRBV7-2 and TRBJ2-7; weak D call: TRBD1 (5 bases). Trimming left V 6 bases short and J 5 bases short, with 11 bases between. Germline V gene lookup returns CDR1 SGHTA and CDR2 FQGNSA. This CDR3 comprises 12 residues. The CDR3: CASRKSGNEQYF. The CDR3 DNA is TGTGCCAGCAGAAAGTCAGGGAACGAGCAGTACTTC. The whole variable domain, filled in from reference TRBV7-2 and TRBJ2-7, reads GAGVSQSPSNKVTEKGKDVELRCDPISGHTALYWYRQSLGQGLEFLIYFQGNSAPDKSGLPSDRFSAERTGGSVSTLTIQRTQQEDSAVYLCASRKSGNEQYFGPGTRLTVT.

On this clone itself: The junction departs from the called germline gene at one end, perhaps through a read error. The CDR3 DNA is TGTGCCAACAGCTTAGCTCCCCAGGGGGCGTACAATGAGCAGTTCTTC. Translating gives CANSLAPQGAYNEQFF. The chain joins TRBV13 to TRBJ2-1; 8 bases fit TRBD1. The CDR3 runs to 16 residues. From germline, CDR1 is PRHDT and CDR2 FYEKMQ (reference sequence).

The V gene is TRBV30, the J gene TRBJ2-5, with 7 nucleotides matching TRBD2. Germline loops: CDR1 GTSNPN, CDR2 SVGIG (reference sequence). The CDR3 loop spans 14 amino acids. V lost 1 base, J lost 7 bases, and 9 bases stayed unmatched. The CDR3 sequence: CAWSGLGGIGTQYF. CDR3 nucleotide sequence: TGTGCCTGGAGTGGATTGGGGGGGATCGGGACCCAGTACTTC.

The chain carries TRBV30 and TRBJ1-2; TRBD1 aligns across 9 bases. Losses at the gene ends were 0 bases for V and 8 bases for J; bases not matched to a gene: 13. Germline CDR1 GTSNPN, CDR2 SVGIG (reference sequence). This CDR3 region has 16 residues. CDR3 DNA sequence: TGTGCCTGGAGTGTAGGGGTCGTACGGACAGGGGACGGCTACACCTTC. Translating gives CAWSVGVVRTGDGYTF.

This sequence joins TRBV11-2 and TRBJ2-1; possibly TRBD2 for D (5 bases). The CDR3 is 13 residues long. Trimming took 7 bases from V and 8 from J, leaving 15 bases between them. The germline V gene encodes CDR1 SGHAT and CDR2 FQNNGV. Here the CDR3 reads CASNQASHYEQFF. The CDR3 DNA follows: TGTGCCAGCAACCAAGCTAGCCACTATGAGCAGTTCTTC.

In its sample, this clone was seen once. V and J are TRBV6-6 and TRBJ2-2, with 10 bases matching TRBD2. V lost 7 bases to trimming and J lost 6 bases; unmatched junction nucleotides: 11. Germline V gene lookup returns CDR1 MNHNY and CDR2 SVGAGI (reference sequence). CDR3 length: 16 amino acids. CDR3 sequence (DNA): TGTGCCAGCACCATGCTAGCGGGAGTACACCCCGGGGAGCTGTTTTTT. Amino acid sequence: CASTMLAGVHPGELFF.

This clone showed up just once. The V and J genes are TRBV30 and TRBJ2-2; D remains unclear. The CDR3 has 11 residues. V was cut by 3 bases and J by 5 bases, with 4 bases left in between. Germline V lookup: CDR1 GTSNPN, CDR2 SVGIG (reference sequence). CDR3 in amino acids: CAWRSTGELFF. CDR3 in DNA: TGTGCCTGGAGGAGTACCGGGGAGCTGTTTTTT. The full variable domain, completed using reference TRBV30 and TRBJ2-2, is SQTIHQWPATLVQPVGSPLSLECTVEGTSNPNLYWYRQAAGRGLQLLFYSVGIGQISSEVPQNLSASRPQDRQFILSSKKLLLSDSGFYLCAWRSTGELFFGEGSRLTVL.

This clone was detected a few times. The chain employs TRBV7-9 and TRBJ2-1, with 13 bases that match TRBD2. Germline V lookup: CDR1 SEHNR, CDR2 FQNEAQ (reference sequence). The CDR3 runs to 18 residues. The V and J ends lost 5 bases and 0 bases, in that order; junction bases with no gene match: 7. The CDR3 DNA reads TGTGCCAGCAGCAACCCGGGACTAGCGGGGAGCTCCTACAATGAGCAGTTCTTC. Translated: CASSNPGLAGSSYNEQFF.

The chain has TRBV19 and TRBJ2-1; perhaps TRBD2 as D (6 bases). Trimming removed 7 bases at V and 9 bases at J, with 16 bases between. CDR1 is LNHDA and CDR2 is SQIVND in the germline V gene (reference sequence). The CDR3 has 13 amino acids. DNA for the CDR3: TGTGCCAGTAAAGAGGGTGGGGGGAGTGAGCAGTTCTTC. It translates to CASKEGGGSEQFF. Based on the CDR3 plus reference TRBV19 and TRBJ2-1, the full variable domain is DGGITQSPKYLFRKEGQNVTLSCEQNLNHDAMYWYRQDPGQGLRLIYYSQIVNDFQKGDIAEGYSVSREKKESFPLTVTSAQKNPTAFYLCASKEGGGSEQFFGPGTRLTVL.

This sequence joins TRBV7-3 and TRBJ2-2; no clear D gene. This CDR3 has 12 residues. V lost 3 bases and J 6 bases, leaving 5 bases between the germline ends. CDR1 is SGHTA, CDR2 FQGTGA, per germline. The CDR3 DNA follows: TGTGCCAGCAGCTTCGTTCCCGGGGAGCTGTTTTTT. This translates into CASSFVPGELFF. The full variable domain, completed using reference TRBV7-3 and TRBJ2-2, is GAGVSQTPSNKVTEKGKYVELRCDPISGHTALYWYRQSLGQGPEFLIYFQGTGAADDSGLPNDRFFAVRPEGSVSTLKIQRTERGDSAVYLCASSFVPGELFFGEGSRLTVL.

The chain carries TRBV18 and TRBJ1-5; no reliable D call. The germline V and J ends were trimmed by 3 bases and 7 bases, with 19 bases remaining between them. CDR3 length: 16 amino acids. Per the germline V gene, CDR1 is KGHSH and CDR2 is LQKENI. Written as DNA, the CDR3 is TGTGCCAGCTCACCCTACACGGAGGCCGCCAGACAGCCCCAGCATTTT. This codes for CASSPYTEAARQPQHF.

The gene calls are TRBV27 and TRBJ2-5, with a possible D match to TRBD1 (5 bases). With the DNA end fitting TRBJ2-7 better, the J assignment may be wrong. The CDR3 loop spans 14 amino acids. CDR1 and CDR2 from the germline V gene are MNHEY and SMNVEV (reference sequence). CDR3 in amino acids: CASKGALMGYEQYF. CDR3 nucleotides: TGTGCCAGCAAAGGGGCCCTAATGGGGTACGAGCAGTACTTC.

This chain connects TRBV18 to TRBJ1-3; TRBD1 matches at 7 bases. This CDR3 has 16 amino acids. Germline V gives CDR1 KGHSH, CDR2 LQKENI. Germline trimming cut 3 bases from V and 0 bases from J; bases unmatched to any gene: 5. The DNA for the CDR3 is TGTGCCAGCTCACCCGACAGGGCCATCTCTGGAAACACCATATATTTT. This encodes CASSPDRAISGNTIYF.

V is TRBV5-1 and J is TRBJ2-4; 11 positions agree with TRBD1. Germline CDR1 and CDR2: SGHRS and YFSETQ. Trimming took 6 bases from V and 1 from J; bases not matched to a gene: 12. The CDR3 is 18 amino acids. Here the CDR3 reads CASNIGTGGASAKNIQYF. CDR3 sequence (DNA): TGCGCCAGCAATATCGGGACAGGGGGAGCCTCGGCCAAAAACATTCAGTACTTC.

This sequence joins TRBV9 and TRBJ2-1; 8 nucleotides match TRBD1. The germline V gene encodes CDR1 SGDLS and CDR2 YYNGEE. The V segment lost 4 bases and the J segment 1 base; nucleotides outside the gene matches: 7. This CDR3 has 16 amino acids. In nucleotides, the CDR3 is TGTGCCAGCAGCTCCCAGGGGGCCCAATCCTACAATGAGCAGTTCTTC. Translating gives CASSSQGAQSYNEQFF.